Presented here are 32 T cell receptor beta chains from one specimen sequenced in a study of blood T cell repertoires in COVID-19. Produced via immunoSEQ multiplex PCR; TCRdb's table is partial and in-frame only. The data show some 250,000 clones, 88% seen once. The source material was peripheral blood. Source of these receptors: a woman aged 25 to 39 with acute or convalescent COVID-19.

This clone was detected only once. The chain has TRBV9 and TRBJ2-3; 7 bases map to TRBD2. From germline, CDR1 is SGDLS and CDR2 YYNGEE. V was pared by 0 bases and J by 4 bases, with 11 bases of the junction left unmatched. This CDR3 contains 17 residues. The CDR3 sequence: CASSVGLRAGLSDTQYF. In DNA form, the CDR3 reads TGTGCCAGCAGCGTAGGTCTCCGAGCGGGATTGTCAGATACGCAGTATTTT.

The chain is built from TRBV11-2 and TRBJ2-5; D is uncertain. This CDR3 contains 12 residues. Trimming took 2 bases from V and 4 from J, leaving 5 bases between them. Germline V lookup: CDR1 SGHAT, CDR2 FQNNGV. The CDR3 loop reads CASSLSGETQYF. CDR3 nucleotide sequence: TGTGCCAGCAGCTTATCAGGAGAGACCCAGTACTTC.

V is TRBV11-1 and J is TRBJ1-1; 7 nucleotides line up with TRBD1. CDR3 length: 15 amino acids. Germline V gives CDR1 SGHAT, CDR2 FQDESV (reference sequence). The V and J ends lost 4 bases and 1 base, in that order; junction bases with no gene match: 6. The CDR3, as DNA: TGTGCCAGCAGCTACTCTCGACAGGGGAACACTGAAGCTTTCTTT. This sequence encodes CASSYSRQGNTEAFF.

The chain uses TRBV3-1 (or the pseudogene TRBV3-2) and TRBJ1-3; tentative D call: TRBD1 (5 bases). The CDR3 spans 14 residues. V lost 0 bases and J 9 bases, leaving 12 bases between the germline ends. In germline, CDR1 is LGHDT, CDR2 YNNKEL (reference sequence). This CDR3 reads CASSQDSGGGTIYF. The CDR3 region has the DNA TGTGCCAGCAGCCAAGATTCTGGGGGAGGCACCATATATTTT.

Only one count was recorded for this clone. The J gene is TRBJ1-4, the V gene TRBV14; TRBD1 agrees at 7 bases. With V trimmed by 5 bases and J by 2 bases, 5 bases remained unmatched. The CDR3 contains 15 residues. Per the germline V gene, CDR1 is SGHDN and CDR2 is FVKESK. DNA of the CDR3: TGTGCCAGCAGCAAACGACAGGGTACTAATGAAAAACTGTTTTTT. This translates into CASSKRQGTNEKLFF.

The chain uses TRBV19 and TRBJ2-7; possibly TRBD1 for D (5 bases). CDR1 LNHDA and CDR2 SQIVND come from the germline V gene (reference sequence). V lost 5 bases and J lost 6, with 20 bases in between. The CDR3 is 15 amino acids. This chain's CDR3 is CASSRYAQGVGEQYF. CDR3 nucleotide sequence: TGTGCCAGTAGTCGGTATGCCCAGGGCGTCGGCGAGCAGTACTTC.

This clone was observed a single time. The rearrangement joins TRBV19 to TRBJ2-6; TRBD1 is a possible D gene (5 bases). CDR3 size: 17 residues. V dropped 5 bases and J dropped 6 bases, with 20 bases sitting between them. CDR1 is LNHDA, CDR2 SQIVND, per germline (reference sequence). The CDR3, as DNA: TGTGCCAGTAGTCCGCCCTCCAGCAGGGCGCAGGCCAACGTCCTGACTTTC. Translated, it gives CASSPPSSRAQANVLTF.

This rearrangement joins TRBV12-3 or TRBV12-4 to TRBJ1-4, with D hard to call. Trimming shortened V by 5 bases and J by 8 bases, and 6 bases separated the two germline ends. CDR3 length: 11 residues. The chain's CDR3 is CASSHSEKLFF. CDR3 DNA: TGTGCCAGCAGTCACTCCGAAAAACTGTTTTTT.

This chain links TRBV11-3 with TRBJ2-7; TRBD1 matches 9 bases. The junction had 4 bases not matched to a gene; V was cut back by 4 bases and J by 3 bases. CDR3 length: 14 residues. The germline gives CDR1 SGHNT, CDR2 YENEEA. CDR3: CASSSGQGHYEQYF. CDR3 nucleotide sequence: TGTGCCAGCAGCTCGGGACAGGGACACTACGAGCAGTACTTC. Looking up the rest from reference TRBV11-3 and TRBJ2-7 gives the full variable domain: EAGVVQSPRYKIIEKKQPVAFWCNPISGHNTLYWYLQNLGQGPELLIRYENEEAVDDSQLPKDRFSAERLKGVDSTLKIQPAELGDSAVYLCASSSGQGHYEQYFGPGTRLTVT.

The V and J genes are TRBV5-1 and TRBJ1-1; TRBD1 aligns across 10 bases. V lost 4 bases to trimming and J lost 1 base; unmatched junction nucleotides: 4. This CDR3 region has 15 residues. Germline V lookup: CDR1 SGHRS, CDR2 YFSETQ. The CDR3 is CASSQGDRGNTEAFF. CDR3 nucleotide sequence: TGCGCCAGCAGCCAAGGGGACAGGGGGAACACTGAAGCTTTCTTT. Looking up the rest from reference TRBV5-1 and TRBJ1-1 gives the full variable domain: KAGVTQTPRYLIKTRGQQVTLSCSPISGHRSVSWYQQTPGQGLQFLFEYFSETQRNKGNFPGRFSGRQFSNSRSEMNVSTLELGDSALYLCASSQGDRGNTEAFFGQGTRLTVV.

The genes are TRBV19 and TRBJ2-1; 8 bases line up with TRBD2. Germline V CDR1 and CDR2: LNHDA, SQIVND (reference sequence). Losses at the gene ends were 5 bases for V and 4 bases for J; bases not matched to a gene: 7. CDR3 length: 15 amino acids. CDR3 loop: CASSSSAGAYNEQFF. The CDR3 DNA sequence: TGTGCCAGTAGTTCCTCAGCGGGAGCGTACAATGAGCAGTTCTTC.

V and J are TRBV19 and TRBJ2-7, with 10 bases matching TRBD2. The CDR3 totals 15 residues. The ends lost 5 bases at V and 3 bases at J; junction bases unmatched: 7. CDR1 is LNHDA, CDR2 SQIVND, per germline (reference sequence). CDR3 protein: CASSGSGRVFYEQYF. For the CDR3, the DNA is TGTGCCAGTAGTGGCAGCGGGAGGGTTTTCTACGAGCAGTACTTC.

The genes are TRBV13 and TRBJ1-6; D not resolved. Trimming took 2 bases from V and 7 from J, leaving 9 bases between them. The CDR3 sequence is 14 residues long. In germline, CDR1 is PRHDT, CDR2 FYEKMQ (reference sequence). CDR3 sequence reads: CASSLLGENSPLHF. The CDR3 nucleotides are TGTGCCAGCAGCTTATTGGGAGAGAATTCACCCCTCCACTTT.

The sample holds one count of this clone. The gene calls are TRBV6-5 and TRBJ2-1; 7 bases are a match to TRBD1. The V gene's germline CDR1 is MNHEY and CDR2 SVGAGI. V was clipped by 7 bases and J by 16 bases; unmatched bases: 16. The CDR3 length is 13 residues. The CDR3 DNA sequence: TGTGCCAGCACAGGGTTTAGACGAGGGGGCGTTTTCTTC. It translates to CASTGFRRGGVFF.

The chain combines TRBV9 with TRBJ1-2, with TRBD1 as a possible D gene (6 bases). Trimming took 1 base from V and 4 from J, leaving 14 bases between them. Germline lookup yields CDR1 SGDLS and CDR2 YYNGEE. The CDR3 is 15 residues long. This chain's CDR3 is CASSVIGGSGYGYTF. DNA for the CDR3: TGTGCCAGCAGCGTAATAGGGGGAAGCGGCTATGGCTACACCTTC.

This clone showed up just once. This sequence joins TRBV29-1 and TRBJ2-1; 12 bases line up with TRBD2. CDR3 length: 15 residues. V was clipped by 8 bases and J by 4 bases; unmatched bases: 9. CDR1 and CDR2 (germline): SQVTM, ANQGSEA. DNA for the CDR3: TGCAGCTCGATGACTAGCGGGAGTGGGTACAATGAGCAGTTCTTC. Translation gives CSSMTSGSGYNEQFF.

The V gene is TRBV2, the J gene TRBJ2-2; weak D call: TRBD2 (6 bases). The CDR3 is 15 amino acids. V lost 3 bases, J lost 2 bases, and 10 bases lay in between. From germline, CDR1 is SNHLY and CDR2 FYNNEI. In DNA form, the CDR3 reads TGTGCCAGCAGTGAGGTACTAGCTAACACCGGGGAGCTGTTTTTT. It is translated as CASSEVLANTGELFF.

The V gene is TRBV2, the J gene TRBJ2-3, with 11 bases matching TRBD2. The V gene end was trimmed by 5 bases and the J gene end by 0 bases; junction bases not matched to a gene: 10. Per the germline V gene, CDR1 is SNHLY and CDR2 is FYNNEI. The CDR3 runs to 18 residues. CDR3 bases: TGTGCCAGCAGTCAGAACCGACTAGCGGGATTTAGCACAGATACGCAGTATTTT. Translation gives CASSQNRLAGFSTDTQYF.

This sequence joins TRBV27 and TRBJ1-1; perhaps TRBD1 as D (5 bases). The V end lost 6 bases, the J end lost 3 bases, and 11 bases lay between the germline ends. CDR1 and CDR2 (germline): MNHEY, SMNVEV (reference sequence). The CDR3 covers 13 residues. The CDR3 loop is CASSRGAHTEAFF. In DNA form, the CDR3 reads TGTGCCAGCAGCCGCGGGGCGCACACTGAAGCTTTCTTT.

This sequence joins TRBV6-4 and TRBJ2-1; tentative D call: TRBD2 (5 bases). V gave up 0 bases and J gave up 8 bases, with 8 bases separating them. CDR1 is MRHNA, CDR2 SNTAGT, per germline. CDR3 size: 13 residues. The CDR3 nucleotides are TGTGCCAGCAGTGACTCTGAGAGGGATGAGCAGTTCTTC. It yields the protein CASSDSERDEQFF.

The genes are TRBV7-9 and TRBJ1-5; no clear D gene. V was trimmed by 2 bases and J by 1 base, leaving 6 bases between them. The CDR3 spans 14 residues. Germline V CDR1 and CDR2: SEHNR, FQNEAQ (reference sequence). This chain's CDR3 is CASSLSISNQPQHF. CDR3 nucleotides: TGTGCCAGCAGCTTAAGCATAAGCAATCAGCCCCAGCATTTT. Combining the CDR3 with reference TRBV7-9 and TRBJ1-5 gives the whole variable domain DTGVSQNPRHKITKRGQNVTFRCDPISEHNRLYWYRQTLGQGPEFLTYFQNEAQLEKSRLLSDRFSAERPKGSFSTLEIQRTEQGDSAMYLCASSLSISNQPQHFGDGTRLSIL.

The chain combines TRBV9 with TRBJ2-3; TRBD2 aligns across 9 bases. CDR3 length equals 16 residues. Germline CDR1 and CDR2: SGDLS and YYNGEE. J lost 2 bases, V lost 0 bases, and 4 bases had no gene match. The DNA for the CDR3 is TGTGCCAGCAGCGTAGGGACTAGCGAACACACAGATACGCAGTATTTT. It encodes CASSVGTSEHTDTQYF.

V usage is TRBV5-6 and J usage is TRBJ1-6, with 8 bases that match TRBD1. Trimming removed 2 bases from V and 10 bases from J; junction bases left unmatched: 11. Per the germline V gene, CDR1 is SGHDT and CDR2 is YYEEEE. CDR3 length: 16 amino acids. This chain's CDR3 is CASSFDRGVSGSPLHF. DNA of the CDR3: TGTGCCAGCAGCTTTGACAGGGGCGTTTCTGGGTCACCCCTCCACTTT.

The chain uses TRBV11-2 and TRBJ1-1, with a weak D call TRBD1 (5 bases). The V gene's germline CDR1 is SGHAT and CDR2 FQNNGV. Deletions cut 1 base from V and 3 bases from J, with 12 bases between. The CDR3 contains 15 residues. The CDR3 loop reads CASSLVRGGHTEAFF. As DNA, the CDR3 is TGTGCCAGCAGCTTAGTTAGGGGTGGGCACACTGAAGCTTTCTTT. Full variable domain (missing parts from reference TRBV11-2 and TRBJ1-1): EAGVAQSPRYKIIEKRQSVAFWCNPISGHATLYWYQQILGQGPKLLIQFQNNGVVDDSQLPKDRFSAERLKGVDSTLKIQPAKLEDSAVYLCASSLVRGGHTEAFFGQGTRLTVV.

The chain couples TRBV28 to TRBJ2-3; the match to TRBD2 covers 16 bases. CDR1 is MDHEN and CDR2 is SYDVKM in the germline V gene. The ends lost 3 bases at V and 3 bases at J; junction bases unmatched: 6. The CDR3 runs to 18 residues. As DNA, the CDR3 is TGTGCCAGCAGTTTCGCGGGGGGACTAGCGGGAGGGACAGATACGCAGTATTTT. Amino acid sequence: CASSFAGGLAGGTDTQYF.

This clone was detected only once. The rearrangement joins TRBV6-2 or TRBV6-3 to TRBJ1-1; 9 bases fit TRBD1. The germline CDR1 and CDR2 sequences are MNHEY and SVGEGT. Unmatched junction bases numbered 5, after V lost 2 bases and J lost 1 base. This CDR3 comprises 16 residues. This chain's CDR3 is CASSYPQGAENTEAFF. In DNA, the CDR3 is TGTGCCAGCAGTTACCCACAGGGGGCGGAGAACACTGAAGCTTTCTTT.

The V and J genes are TRBV7-2 and TRBJ2-2; 11 positions agree with TRBD2. The ends lost 8 bases at V and 4 bases at J; junction bases unmatched: 9. The CDR3 has 16 amino acids. From germline, CDR1 is SGHTA and CDR2 FQGNSA. The CDR3, as DNA: TGTGCCAGCTGGGATGGGACTAGCGGTTTCACCGGGGAGCTGTTTTTT. Amino acids: CASWDGTSGFTGELFF. The full variable domain, rest sourced from reference TRBV7-2 and TRBJ2-2, is GAGVSQSPSNKVTEKGKDVELRCDPISGHTALYWYRQSLGQGLEFLIYFQGNSAPDKSGLPSDRFSAERTGGSVSTLTIQRTQQEDSAVYLCASWDGTSGFTGELFFGEGSRLTVL.

This clone was found once. CDR3 DNA sequence: TGTGCCAGCAGCCACCGACAGGGACTTCAGTACTTC. The encoded protein is CASSHRQGLQYF. This sequence joins TRBV3-1 (or the pseudogene TRBV3-2) and TRBJ2-4; 7 bases map to TRBD1. The germline V gene has CDR1 LGHDT and CDR2 YNNKEL (reference sequence). The CDR3 covers 12 residues. The V gene end was trimmed by 3 bases and the J gene end by 11 bases; junction bases not matched to a gene: 4.

The CDR3 loop reads CAISAGYASGNTGELFF. In nucleotides, the CDR3 is TGTGCCATCAGTGCCGGGTATGCTAGCGGGAACACCGGGGAGCTGTTTTTT. The rearrangement uses TRBV10-3 and TRBJ2-2; 7 bases agree with TRBD2. Germline V gives CDR1 ENHRY, CDR2 SYGVKD. V lost 4 bases to trimming and J lost 1 base; unmatched junction nucleotides: 9. The CDR3 consists of 17 residues.

The chain couples TRBV29-1 to TRBJ2-7; a possible D gene is TRBD1 (5 bases). CDR1 is SQVTM, CDR2 ANQGSEA, per germline. The CDR3 totals 13 residues. V gave up 5 bases and J gave up 2 bases, with 13 bases separating them. CDR3 amino acids: CSVLGDSTYEQYF. CDR3 nucleotide sequence: TGCAGCGTTTTAGGGGATTCCACCTACGAGCAGTACTTC.

The chain recombines TRBV6-2 or TRBV6-3 with TRBJ1-1; no reliable D call. The CDR3 extends over 13 amino acids. CDR1 is MNHEY and CDR2 is SVGEGT in the germline V gene. V was pared by 2 bases and J by 4 bases, with 8 bases between. The CDR3 loop reads CASSYPPGTEAFF. CDR3 nucleotides: TGTGCCAGCAGTTACCCCCCGGGCACTGAAGCTTTCTTT.

In nucleotides, the CDR3 is TGTGCCATCAGAACAGGGGCCGAAAACACTGAAGCTTTCTTT. Encoded protein: CAIRTGAENTEAFF. This rearrangement joins TRBV10-3 to TRBJ1-1, with 7 bases identical to TRBD1. In germline, CDR1 is ENHRY, CDR2 SYGVKD. J was trimmed by 2 bases and V by 6 bases; bases with no gene match: 6. The CDR3 totals 14 residues.